This TCR beta chain was captured in a study of T cells in lung cancer brain metastases. Study outcomes and limitations: DNA fragmentation in FFPE samples may have prevented full retrieval of the infiltrating T cell repertoire. The analysis could not control for preoperative corticosteroids affecting T cell infiltration in brain metastases. Most clones were lesion-specific, with limited overlap between paired lesions (Morisita 0.23).

The CDR3 spans 14 residues. Germline CDR1 SGHTA, CDR2 FQGTGA. Deletions cut 1 base from V and 2 bases from J, with 6 bases between. The protocol was immunoSEQ multiplex PCR, while the TCRdb copy is restricted to in-frame clones and leaves out a portion. The data hold approximately 2,000 clones, with roughly 89% observed a single time. Regarding this clone: What it recognizes is unknown.

The receptor's source is a woman aged 45-65 years with non-small cell lung cancer that had spread to the brain. The source material was tumor tissue from a brain metastasis. This chain joins TRBV7-3 and TRBJ2-1; D is undetermined. For the CDR3, the DNA is TGTGCCAGCAGCTTAAACCCCGCCTACAATGAGCAGTTCTTC. This codes for CASSLNPAYNEQFF.